Following are 24 T cell receptor beta chains from one sample sequenced in a study of cytomegalovirus exposure and HLA in healthy donors. Researchers ran the PCR with 60 Vbeta and 13 Jbeta primers. Method: immunoSEQ multiplex PCR; TCRdb's copy keeps in-frame clones and lacks some. The repertoire has 90,000 to 110,000 clones, around four fifths of them found once; the top ten carry 7.5% to 10%. The specimen sequenced was PBMCs. Every receptor here comes from a woman between 35 and 50 years old in good health and CMV-seropositive.

J is TRBJ2-5 and V is TRBV27; TRBD2 matches at 10 bases. Gene TRBJ2-7 matches the end of the DNA better, so the J call may be wrong. From germline, CDR1 is MNHEY and CDR2 SMNVEV (reference sequence). This CDR3 comprises 16 residues. The CDR3 sequence: CASSREAGGSSYEQYF. The CDR3 DNA reads as TGTGCCAGCAGTCGAGAAGCGGGAGGGAGCTCCTACGAGCAGTACTTC.

This sequence joins TRBV7-2 and TRBJ2-2; D gene uncertain. Germline CDR1 reads SGHTA; CDR2 reads FQGNSA. The CDR3 loop spans 13 amino acids. Trimming took 6 bases from V and 6 from J, leaving 11 bases between them. Here the CDR3 DNA reads TGTGCCAGCAGTCTAATTGAGGCCGGGGAGCTGTTTTTT. Translation gives CASSLIEAGELFF. The full variable domain, in which reference TRBV7-2 and TRBJ2-2 provide the parts outside the CDR3, is GAGVSQSPSNKVTEKGKDVELRCDPISGHTALYWYRQSLGQGLEFLIYFQGNSAPDKSGLPSDRFSAERTGGSVSTLTIQRTQQEDSAVYLCASSLIEAGELFFGEGSRLTVL.

The chain is built from TRBV10-3 and TRBJ1-1; a weak D match, TRBD1 (5 bases). The germline V gene encodes CDR1 ENHRY and CDR2 SYGVKD. The CDR3 length is 14 residues. V was trimmed by 0 bases and J by 1 base, leaving 6 bases between them. This CDR3 reads CAISESQENTEAFF. CDR3 coding DNA: TGTGCCATCAGTGAGTCACAGGAGAACACTGAAGCTTTCTTT.

This chain links TRBV7-8 with TRBJ2-2, with a weak D call TRBD2 (6 bases). Germline V gene lookup returns CDR1 SGHVS and CDR2 FQNEAQ. V was clipped by 4 bases and J by 10 bases, with 13 bases between them. CDR3 length equals 13 residues. CDR3 residues: CASSSDPGVELFF. CDR3 sequence (DNA): TGTGCCAGCAGCTCAGACCCGGGGGTGGAGCTGTTTTTT.

V is TRBV7-9 and J is TRBJ2-4, with a tentative D call TRBD2 (7 bases). This CDR3 contains 16 residues. Germline CDR1 and CDR2: SEHNR and FQNEAQ (reference sequence). Trimming removed 5 bases from V and 7 bases from J, with 21 bases in between. DNA for the CDR3: TGTGCCAGCAGCCAAGAGGGGGGGTCGGTACGGAACATTCAGTACTTC. Its protein product is CASSQEGGSVRNIQYF.

This clone was seen only once. The chain has TRBV5-6 and TRBJ2-5; possible D gene TRBD2, 6 bases. The CDR3 has 14 residues. Trimming stripped 0 bases from V and 5 bases from J, with 11 bases between. CDR1 and CDR2 from the germline V gene are SGHDT and YYEEEE. The chain's CDR3 is CASSLAGTRETQYF. The CDR3 nucleotides read TGTGCCAGCAGCTTGGCCGGGACTCGTGAGACCCAGTACTTC.

This sequence joins TRBV7-6 and TRBJ2-1; TRBD2 matches 7 bases. The germline CDR1 and CDR2 sequences are SGHVS and FNYEAQ. This CDR3 contains 14 residues. Trimming took 5 bases from V and 7 from J; bases not matched to a gene: 8. For the CDR3, the DNA is TGTGCCAGCAGCATTGGCGGGAGTTTGAATGAGCAGTTCTTC. As protein: CASSIGGSLNEQFF.

This rearrangement joins TRBV7-2 to TRBJ2-7; TRBD1 matches 8 bases. CDR1 and CDR2 (germline): SGHTA, FQGNSA. This CDR3 is 16 amino acids long. V was pared by 5 bases and J by 0 bases, with 9 bases of the junction left unmatched. CDR3 coding DNA: TGTGCCAGCAGCGACTCACCGGGACAGGCCTCCTACGAGCAGTACTTC. Translated, it gives CASSDSPGQASYEQYF. The whole variable domain, remainder taken from reference TRBV7-2 and TRBJ2-7, is GAGVSQSPSNKVTEKGKDVELRCDPISGHTALYWYRQSLGQGLEFLIYFQGNSAPDKSGLPSDRFSAERTGGSVSTLTIQRTQQEDSAVYLCASSDSPGQASYEQYFGPGTRLTVT.

This clone appeared a few times. CDR3 nucleotide sequence: TGTGCCAGCAGTACTAGACACCCATACGAGCAGTACTTC. Translating gives CASSTRHPYEQYF. This chain uses TRBV28 with TRBJ2-7, with D tentatively TRBD2 (5 bases). Trimming removed 5 bases at V and 4 bases at J, with 12 bases between. CDR1 and CDR2 (germline): MDHEN, SYDVKM. There are 13 residues in the CDR3. The full variable domain, with the rest looked up from reference TRBV28 and TRBJ2-7, is DVKVTQSSRYLVKRTGEKVFLECVQDMDHENMFWYRQDPGLGLRLIYFSYDVKMKEKGDIPEGYSVSREKKERFSLILESASTNQTSMYLCASSTRHPYEQYFGPGTRLTVT.

V usage is TRBV20-1 and J usage is TRBJ1-1; D is uncertain. V was clipped by 3 bases and J by 4 bases, with 6 bases between them. CDR3 size: 11 residues. The germline V gene encodes CDR1 DFQATT and CDR2 SNEGSKA (reference sequence). CDR3 bases: TGCAGTGCTAGTTCCGGCACTGAAGCTTTCTTT. It specifies CSASSGTEAFF.

The chain uses TRBV7-6 and TRBJ1-3; a possible D gene is TRBD1 (5 bases). The germline gives CDR1 SGHVS, CDR2 FNYEAQ. The CDR3 loop spans 14 amino acids. Trimming cost V 6 bases and J 0 bases, with 9 bases left between them. The CDR3: CASSPRASGNTIYF. DNA for the CDR3: TGTGCCAGCAGTCCCAGGGCCTCTGGAAACACCATATATTTT.

The V call is TRBV11-3, the J call TRBJ1-4; 8 nucleotides agree with TRBD1. The CDR3 covers 13 residues. In germline, CDR1 is SGHNT, CDR2 YENEEA. V was pared by 0 bases and J by 14 bases, with 5 bases of the junction left unmatched. The CDR3 coding sequence is TGTGCCAGCAGCTTAGATACAGGGGGTAACCTGTTTTTT. Translation: CASSLDTGGNLFF.

This clone was detected only a few times. The chain recombines TRBV11-2 with TRBJ2-1; 8 bases align to TRBD1. This CDR3 is built from 16 residues. Trimming at V came to 0 bases and at J to 8 bases, leaving 9 bases not matched to a gene. In germline, CDR1 is SGHAT, CDR2 FQNNGV. CDR3 nucleotides: TGTGCCAGCAGCTTAGACCCCGGCAGGGGGCTAGATGAGCAGTTCTTC. Residues: CASSLDPGRGLDEQFF.

This rearrangement joins TRBV6-5 to TRBJ1-3; the D is unclear. The CDR3 sequence is 14 residues long. The V gene's germline CDR1 is MNHEY and CDR2 SVGAGI. V lost 2 bases and J 4 bases, leaving 9 bases between the germline ends. Written as DNA, the CDR3 is TGTGCCAGCAGTTACCAGGATTCCGGAAACACCATATATTTT. This gives the protein CASSYQDSGNTIYF.

This clone was seen a handful of times. This chain uses TRBV28 with TRBJ2-5; D is possibly TRBD1 (6 bases). Per the germline V gene, CDR1 is MDHEN and CDR2 is SYDVKM. The CDR3 loop spans 12 amino acids. V shed 8 bases and J shed 1 base, with 8 bases lying between them. CDR3: CASGTPQETQYF. As DNA, the CDR3 is TGTGCCAGCGGGACACCCCAAGAGACCCAGTACTTC. The variable domain in full, completed from reference TRBV28 and TRBJ2-5, reads DVKVTQSSRYLVKRTGEKVFLECVQDMDHENMFWYRQDPGLGLRLIYFSYDVKMKEKGDIPEGYSVSREKKERFSLILESASTNQTSMYLCASGTPQETQYFGPGTRLLVL.

The chain combines TRBV6-5 with TRBJ1-1; D not certain. Deletions cut 5 bases from V and 4 bases from J, with 17 bases between. The CDR3 totals 15 residues. Germline V gene lookup returns CDR1 MNHEY and CDR2 SVGAGI. The CDR3 loop reads CASSGPGEVFTEAFF. The CDR3 DNA sequence: TGTGCCAGCAGTGGTCCCGGGGAGGTATTCACTGAAGCTTTCTTT.

This chain joins TRBV4-3 and TRBJ1-1; D is possibly TRBD1 (5 bases). With 0 bases removed from V and 1 base from J, the gap between germline ends came to 12 bases. CDR1 LGHNA and CDR2 YSLEER come from the germline V gene. The CDR3 is made up of 16 amino acids. CDR3 in DNA: TGCGCCAGCAGCCAAGATCCGGGGGAGGGGAACACTGAAGCTTTCTTT. As protein: CASSQDPGEGNTEAFF.

This clone was observed a handful of times. The chain combines TRBV27 with TRBJ2-7; TRBD1 matches 9 bases. This CDR3 region has 16 residues. Germline V gene sequence: CDR1 MNHEY, CDR2 SMNVEV (reference sequence). The trim removed 6 bases at V and 2 bases at J, leaving 11 bases unmatched. CDR3 in DNA: TGTGCCAGCAGAGGATTCGGGACAGGGCCCCCCTACGAGCAGTACTTC. It codes for CASRGFGTGPPYEQYF.

The chain links TRBV21-1 to TRBJ2-2; the D segment call TRBD1 is taken from the table without a DNA check. TRBV21-1 counts as a pseudogene. This CDR3 spans 14 amino acids. CDR3 residues: CASSDRVNTGELFF. CDR3 bases: TGTGCCAGCAGCGACAGGGTAAACACCGGGGAGCTGTTTTTT.

The chain joins TRBV5-1 to TRBJ1-2; weak D call: TRBD1 (6 bases). The CDR3 sequence is 14 residues long. From germline, CDR1 is SGHRS and CDR2 YFSETQ. V lost 5 bases, J lost 4 bases, and 15 bases lay in between. For the CDR3, the DNA is TGCGCCAGCAGAAAACAGACAGGTTCCTATGGCTACACCTTC. Its protein is CASRKQTGSYGYTF.

This clone has more than one count but fewer than ten. The chain is built from TRBV28 and TRBJ2-7; D call uncertain. Deletions cut 2 bases from V and 5 bases from J, with 7 bases between. The V gene's germline CDR1 is MDHEN and CDR2 SYDVKM. The CDR3 contains 12 residues. The CDR3 DNA sequence: TGTGCCAGCAGTTTAATGTTCGACGAGCAGTACTTC. It codes for CASSLMFDEQYF.

Written as DNA, the CDR3 is TGTGCCAGCAGCCCACAGGGACAGGGGGGCCACGAGCAGTACTTC. Translation gives CASSPQGQGGHEQYF. This sequence joins TRBV7-2 and TRBJ2-7; TRBD1 agrees at 11 bases. This CDR3 contains 15 residues. The V gene's germline CDR1 is SGHTA and CDR2 FQGNSA. V lost 5 bases, J lost 5 bases, and 8 bases stayed unmatched.

V usage is TRBV7-6 and J usage is TRBJ2-5, with D possibly TRBD2 on 5 matching bases. CDR1 and CDR2 from the germline V gene are SGHVS and FNYEAQ. V shed 4 bases and J shed 1 base, with 13 bases lying between them. The CDR3 has 15 amino acids. DNA of the CDR3: TGTGCCAGCAGCTATCGTGCGAGGGCCCAAGAGACCCAGTACTTC. This encodes CASSYRARAQETQYF.

The chain employs TRBV6-4 and TRBJ2-1; 16 nucleotides line up with TRBD2. CDR3 length equals 16 residues. Germline V gene lookup returns CDR1 MRHNA and CDR2 SNTAGT. The V segment lost 0 bases and the J segment 15 bases; nucleotides outside the gene matches: 8. The CDR3 DNA sequence: TGTGCCAGCAGTGACTCTGAGGGACTAGCGGGAGGGCCTCGGTTCTTC. Translated: CASSDSEGLAGGPRFF.